This T cell receptor (beta chain) was identified during a study of vaccination and CD4 T cells after COVID-19. Study as a whole: All convalescent patients were nasal swab PCR positive for SARS-CoV-2; fewer than ten had mild and one severe disease. No peptide, an HIV-1 Nef pool, or a CEFX pool was what each control culture received.

Whole-study findings and limits: SARS-CoV-2-reactive clonotypes showed a nonsignificant median rise from around 20 to 38.

This clonotype occurred once. Its antigen remains unidentified. Scientists ran DNA taken from cultured CD4+ T cells through the Oncomine TCR Beta short-read assay for sequencing. TCRdb called the PCR reads again in MiXCR, with one record for every CDR3 protein. The table lists more than 3,500 distinct CDR3 sequences, 38% of them singletons. Sample treatment: roughly nine-day PBMC culture with coronavirus spike peptide pools or control peptides (ViraFEST assay). Alongside roughly 10 IU/ml IL-2 and about 10 ug/ml peptide pools, PBMCs were cultured at 2 million to 2.5 million per well. The CDR3 runs to 13 residues. Germline V lookup: CDR1 SGHNT, CDR2 YYREEE (reference sequence).

Input material: CD4+ T cells from blood, cultured in vitro. The chain links TRBV5-4 to TRBJ2-7; no clear D gene. The DNA end is more similar to TRBJ2-5, so the J call may be wrong. This TCR derives from a human donor who had recovered from COVID-19. CDR3 bases: TGTGCCAGCAGCTTGGGTAGACAAGAGACCCAGTACTTC. This encodes CASSLGRQETQYF.